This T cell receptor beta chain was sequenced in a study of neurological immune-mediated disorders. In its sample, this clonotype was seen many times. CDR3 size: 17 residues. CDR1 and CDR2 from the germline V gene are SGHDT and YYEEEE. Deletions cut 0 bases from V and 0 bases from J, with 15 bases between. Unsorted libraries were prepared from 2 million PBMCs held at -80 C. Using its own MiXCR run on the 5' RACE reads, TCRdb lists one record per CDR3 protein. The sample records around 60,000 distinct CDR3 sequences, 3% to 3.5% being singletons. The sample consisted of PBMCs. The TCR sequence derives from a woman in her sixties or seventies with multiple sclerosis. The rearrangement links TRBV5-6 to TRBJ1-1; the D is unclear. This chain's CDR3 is CASSLEINSFMNTEAFF. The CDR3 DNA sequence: TGTGCCAGCAGCTTGGAGATTAACAGTTTCATGAACACTGAAGCTTTCTTT.